Presented here are 7 T cell receptor beta chains from one specimen sequenced in a study of cytomegalovirus exposure and HLA in healthy donors. The table came from immunoSEQ multiplex PCR; TCRdb's copy has only in-frame clones and leaves some out. The sample has about 130,000 clones, about 88% seen once. The sequencing input was PBMCs. These receptors all come from a woman in her late teens or twenties in good health and CMV-seronegative.

CDR3 sequence (DNA): TGTGCCTGGGACAGGGGTTCAGGCACCGGGGAGCTGTTTTTT. As protein: CAWDRGSGTGELFF. This chain connects TRBV30 to TRBJ2-2; TRBD1 agrees at 8 bases. The germline V gene encodes CDR1 GTSNPN and CDR2 SVGIG (reference sequence). Losses at the gene ends were 5 bases for V and 4 bases for J; bases not matched to a gene: 6. This CDR3 is built from 14 residues.

The chain couples TRBV19 to TRBJ2-2, with 11 bases matching TRBD1. The V and J ends lost 6 bases and 4 bases, in that order; junction bases with no gene match: 7. Germline CDR1 reads LNHDA; CDR2 reads SQIVND (reference sequence). The CDR3 totals 16 residues. The CDR3 spells CASRPSGTGGTGELFF. CDR3 DNA: TGTGCCAGTAGACCCTCCGGGACAGGGGGCACCGGGGAGCTGTTTTTT.

The chain recombines TRBV7-9 with TRBJ1-2; D is ambiguous. Per the germline V gene, CDR1 is SEHNR and CDR2 is FQNEAQ (reference sequence). Trimming took off 3 bases at V and 3 bases at J, with 14 bases between the two ends. There are 15 residues in the CDR3. The CDR3 nucleotides are TGTGCCAGCAGCTTTGGGCATCCAGGCGACTATGGCTACACCTTC. Translation gives CASSFGHPGDYGYTF.

V usage is TRBV6-1 and J usage is TRBJ1-4, with 9 bases fitting TRBD1. CDR1 and CDR2 (germline): MNHNS, SASEGT. The length of the CDR3 is 15 residues. V dropped 5 bases and J dropped 7; count of bases not matched to a gene: 8. The CDR3 sequence is CASSFLQGAIEKLFF. As DNA, the CDR3 is TGTGCCAGCAGTTTCCTACAGGGGGCAATTGAAAAACTGTTTTTT.

The CDR3: CASSPRTGTDTQYF. For the CDR3, the DNA is TGTGCCAGCAGCCCGAGGACAGGCACAGATACGCAGTATTTT. V and J are TRBV9 and TRBJ2-3, with a tentative D call TRBD1 (6 bases). Trimming cost V 4 bases and J 1 base, with 10 bases left between them. CDR3 size: 14 residues. The germline CDR1 and CDR2 sequences are SGDLS and YYNGEE.

The chain combines TRBV15 with TRBJ1-4; D not resolved. Germline V gene lookup returns CDR1 LNHNV and CDR2 YYDKDF (reference sequence). V gave up 9 bases and J gave up 3 bases, with 8 bases separating them. This CDR3 contains 12 residues. CDR3: CATTNANEKLFF. DNA for the CDR3: TGTGCCACGACAAACGCTAATGAAAAACTGTTTTTT.

This clone was found once. The V gene is TRBV12-5, the J gene TRBJ2-1; weak D call: TRBD2 (5 bases). The CDR3 runs to 15 residues. The ends were cut back, 6 bases at V and 4 bases at J, with 16 bases in the middle. CDR1 LGHNT and CDR2 FRNRAP come from the germline V gene. CDR3 nucleotide sequence: TGTGCTAGTGGACCCGGAGGATTGTCATACAATGAGCAGTTCTTC. Protein product: CASGPGGLSYNEQFF.